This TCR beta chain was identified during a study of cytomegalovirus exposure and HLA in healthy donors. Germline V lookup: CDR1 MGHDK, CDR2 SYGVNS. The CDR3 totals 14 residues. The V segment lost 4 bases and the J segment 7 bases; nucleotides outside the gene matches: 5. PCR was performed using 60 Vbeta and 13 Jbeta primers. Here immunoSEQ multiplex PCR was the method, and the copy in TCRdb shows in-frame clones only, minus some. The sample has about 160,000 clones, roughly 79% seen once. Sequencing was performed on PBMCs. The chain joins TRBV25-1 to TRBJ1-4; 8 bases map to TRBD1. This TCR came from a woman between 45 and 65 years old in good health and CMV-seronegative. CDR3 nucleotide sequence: TGTGCCAGCAGTGCGGACAGGGTTGGTGAAAAACTGTTTTTT. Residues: CASSADRVGEKLFF.